This T cell receptor (beta chain) was sequenced in a study of graft-versus-host responses after intestinal transplantation. Study-wide context: Uniformly, recipients were administered anti-thymocyte globulin induction with subsequent tacrolimus and steroids for roughly three years.

With regard to this clone: The antigen is not known.

The J segment lost 0 bases and the V segment lost 5 bases, leaving 8 bases of the junction unmatched. Per the germline V gene, CDR1 is LNHDA and CDR2 is SQIVND (reference sequence). The CDR3 loop spans 17 amino acids. Whole-study results and caveats: Across patients carrying graft-donor T cell macrochimerism, allografts held high graft-versus-host to host-versus-graft clonal ratios.

The repertoire was sequenced with immunoSEQ multiplex PCR; TCRdb's copy has only in-frame clones and lacks some. This sample has about 8,200 clones, with about 94% found just once. Sequenced material: PBMCs, taken 11 days after intestinal transplantation. The sequence was obtained from a human patient who received an intestinal transplant, so some T cells may come from the graft donor. J is TRBJ1-5 and V is TRBV19; TRBD1 matches at 9 bases. CDR3: CASSFSYRGRSNQPQHF. CDR3 bases: TGTGCCAGTAGTTTCTCTTACAGGGGGCGTAGCAATCAGCCCCAGCATTTT.